The rows below give T cell receptor beta chains drawn from one sample of a study of cytomegalovirus exposure and HLA in healthy donors. This table comes from immunoSEQ multiplex PCR, and its TCRdb copy is limited to in-frame clones, with some not included. Here the sample spans 250,000 to 400,000 clones, roughly 90% being singletons. Material: PBMCs. These receptors all come from a young man in good health and CMV-seronegative. Each CDR3 is given with its conserved first and last residue.

v_call	j_call	cdr3_aa
TRBV4-3	TRBJ1-4	CASSQELGTGGSEKLFF
TRBV6-4	TRBJ1-6	CASSEAGSYNSPLHF
TRBV2	TRBJ1-6	CASTDTAIHF
TRBV29-1	TRBJ2-5	CSIYRGQETQYF
TRBV7-2	TRBJ1-5	CASSSRAGNNQPQHF
TRBV19	TRBJ2-3	CASSIWAGRSGGTDTQYF
TRBV11-3	TRBJ2-7	CASSFGGTYEQYF
TRBV7-9	TRBJ2-5	CASSLGFGGGGETQYF
TRBV18	TRBJ1-2	CASSPTPERVHYGYTF
TRBV5-1	TRBJ2-7	CASSTGGDNYEQYF
TRBV5-1	TRBJ2-2	CASSFLVASDTGELFF
TRBV7-9	TRBJ2-1	CASSRGQFNEQFF
TRBV4-1	TRBJ1-4	CASSQDEAGALFF
TRBV28	TRBJ2-1	CASSLWQGANNEQFF
TRBV7-2	TRBJ2-7	CASSFGPYEQYF
TRBV30	TRBJ2-7	CALLAGAYEQYF
TRBV6-1	TRBJ1-2	CASTPGGAGREGYTF
TRBV10-3	TRBJ2-7	CAISGTGGVYEQYF
TRBV19	TRBJ1-4	CASSIAQRAGEKLFF
TRBV5-4	TRBJ2-5	CASSPTGSVPIVTQYF
TRBV5-1	TRBJ2-1	CASSLGTTRYNEQFF
TRBV6-5	TRBJ1-1	CASRTTGSGTEAFF
TRBV6-1	TRBJ1-3	CASMLLGQSGNTIYF
TRBV4-3	TRBJ2-3	CASSQDLLAGGPSTDTQYF
TRBV19	TRBJ2-2	CASSSRDTNTGELFF
TRBV7-9	TRBJ1-2	CASSPGGGFISGYTF
TRBV18	TRBJ1-1	CASSRDSSNTEAFF